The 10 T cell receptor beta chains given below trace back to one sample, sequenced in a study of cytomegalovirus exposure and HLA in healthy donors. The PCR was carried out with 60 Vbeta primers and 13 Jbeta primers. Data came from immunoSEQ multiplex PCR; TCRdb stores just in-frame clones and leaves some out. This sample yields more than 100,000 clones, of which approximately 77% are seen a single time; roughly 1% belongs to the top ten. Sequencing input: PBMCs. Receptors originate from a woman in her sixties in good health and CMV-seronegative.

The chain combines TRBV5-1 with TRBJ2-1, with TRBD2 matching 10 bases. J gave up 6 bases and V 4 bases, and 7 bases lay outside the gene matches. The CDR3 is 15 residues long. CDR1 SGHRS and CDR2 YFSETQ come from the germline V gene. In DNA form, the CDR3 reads TGCGCCAGCAGCCCACTAGCGGGATCCCCCAATGAGCAGTTCTTC. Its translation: CASSPLAGSPNEQFF.

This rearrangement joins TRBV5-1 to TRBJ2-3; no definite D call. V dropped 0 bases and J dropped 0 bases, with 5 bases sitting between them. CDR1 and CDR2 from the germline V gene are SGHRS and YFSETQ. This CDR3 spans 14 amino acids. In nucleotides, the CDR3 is TGCGCCAGCAGCTTGGGCACTAGCACAGATACGCAGTATTTT. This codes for CASSLGTSTDTQYF.

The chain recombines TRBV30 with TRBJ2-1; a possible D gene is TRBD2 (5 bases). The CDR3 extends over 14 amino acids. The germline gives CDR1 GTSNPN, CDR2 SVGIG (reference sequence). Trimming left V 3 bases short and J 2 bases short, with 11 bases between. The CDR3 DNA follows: TGTGCCTGGAGCGGGGAACCGACCTACAATGAGCAGTTCTTC. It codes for CAWSGEPTYNEQFF.

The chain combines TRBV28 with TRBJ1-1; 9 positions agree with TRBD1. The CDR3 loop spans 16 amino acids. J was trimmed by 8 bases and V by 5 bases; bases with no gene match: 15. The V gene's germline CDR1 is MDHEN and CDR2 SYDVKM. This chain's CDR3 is CASSVLIGQGTFEAFF. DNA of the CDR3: TGTGCCAGCAGTGTGTTAATCGGACAGGGGACCTTCGAAGCTTTCTTT.

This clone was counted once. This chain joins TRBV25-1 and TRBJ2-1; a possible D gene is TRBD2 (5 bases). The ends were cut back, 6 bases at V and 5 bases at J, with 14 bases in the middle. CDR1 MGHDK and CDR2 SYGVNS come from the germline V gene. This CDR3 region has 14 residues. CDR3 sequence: CASSLRAQNNEQFF. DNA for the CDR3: TGTGCCAGCAGCCTGAGGGCCCAAAACAATGAGCAGTTCTTC.

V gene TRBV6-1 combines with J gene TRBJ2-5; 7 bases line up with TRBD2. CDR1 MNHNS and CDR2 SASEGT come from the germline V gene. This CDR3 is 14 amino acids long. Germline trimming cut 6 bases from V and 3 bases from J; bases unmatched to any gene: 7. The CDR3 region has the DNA TGTGCCAGCAGGAAGGCTCTAGCGGAAGAGACCCAGTACTTC. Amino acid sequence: CASRKALAEETQYF.

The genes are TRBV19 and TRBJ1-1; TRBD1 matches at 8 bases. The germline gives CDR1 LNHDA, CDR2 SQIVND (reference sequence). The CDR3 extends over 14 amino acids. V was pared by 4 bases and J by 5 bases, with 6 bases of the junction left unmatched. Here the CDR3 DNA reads TGTGCCAGTAGTACTCACAGGGGGTTGACTGAAGCTTTCTTT. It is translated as CASSTHRGLTEAFF.

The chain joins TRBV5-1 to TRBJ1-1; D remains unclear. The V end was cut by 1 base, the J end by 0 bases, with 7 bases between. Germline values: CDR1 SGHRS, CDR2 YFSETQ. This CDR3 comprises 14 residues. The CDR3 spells CASSLQEVNTEAFF. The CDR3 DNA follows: TGCGCCAGCAGCTTGCAGGAGGTGAACACTGAAGCTTTCTTT.

The CDR3 reads CASSLRAGSIYEQYF. The CDR3 coding sequence is TGTGCCAGCAGCTTAAGGGCGGGGTCCATCTACGAGCAGTACTTC. V usage is TRBV7-7 and J usage is TRBJ2-5; TRBD2 is a possible D gene (6 bases). With the DNA end fitting TRBJ2-7 better, the J assignment may be wrong. This CDR3 spans 15 amino acids. From germline, CDR1 is SSHAT and CDR2 FNYEAQ (reference sequence).

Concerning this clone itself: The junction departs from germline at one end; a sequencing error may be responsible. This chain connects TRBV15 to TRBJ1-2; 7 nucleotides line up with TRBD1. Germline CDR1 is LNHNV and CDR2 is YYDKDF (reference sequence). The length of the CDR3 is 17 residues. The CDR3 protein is CATSSRLSGGTKYGYTF. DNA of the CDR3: TGTGCCACCAGCTCCCGCCTCTCAGGGGGAACTAAGTATGGCTACACCTTC. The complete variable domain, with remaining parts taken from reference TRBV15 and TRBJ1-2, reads DAMVIQNPRYQVTQFGKPVTLSCSQTLNHNVMYWYQQKSSQAPKLLFHYYDKDFNNEADTPDNFQSRRPNTSFCFLDIRSPGLGDTAMYLCATSSRLSGGTKYGYTFGSGTRLTVV.